This TCR beta chain originates from a study of sequential checkpoint blockade in melanoma. About the research overall: Arm A got nivolumab then ipilimumab; arm B the reverse, 1:1.

Profiling relied on immunoSEQ multiplex PCR, and the TCRdb table lists in-frame clones only, not all of them. Among fewer than 15,000 clones listed, around 80% were seen once. Treatment indicated: randomized to nivolumab then ipilimumab (arm A) or the reverse (arm B). From thawed PBMCs, live CD3+CD8+ cells negative for CD19 and CD56 were sorted. Germline CDR1 reads LNHDA; CDR2 reads SQIVND (reference sequence). CDR3 length: 15 amino acids. The V gene end was trimmed by 3 bases and the J gene end by 8 bases; junction bases not matched to a gene: 2. This chain links TRBV19 with TRBJ2-1; 15 bases match TRBD2. Sequences were derived from CD8+ T cells sorted from blood (inferred from file names), sampled from a patient given nivolumab and ipilimumab in sequence. The TCR was taken from a human donor with melanoma. The CDR3 is CASSIGTSGRYEQFF. The CDR3 DNA reads as TGTGCCAGTAGTATTGGGACTAGCGGGAGGTATGAGCAGTTCTTC.